This T cell receptor (beta chain) derives from a study of early T cells in non-severe SARS-CoV-2 infection. Across the study: Unsorted whole blood bulk RNA was sequenced, with unpaired chains.

Only a few counts were recorded for this clonotype. TCRdb recomputed calls from the 5' RACE reads with MiXCR, one row per CDR3 protein. The sample records over 75,000 distinct CDR3 sequences, under 15% being singletons. The V end lost 5 bases, the J end lost 2 bases, and 4 bases lay between the germline ends. Germline-derived CDR1 and CDR2 are SQVTM and ANQGSEA. There are 12 residues in the CDR3. This chain joins TRBV29-1 and TRBJ2-6; D unresolved. What was sequenced was whole blood. The receptor was isolated from an adult who was a healthcare worker with PCR-confirmed SARS-CoV-2 infection or an uninfected control (not recorded which). This CDR3 is CSVTAGANVLTF. The CDR3, as DNA: TGCAGCGTTACAGCTGGGGCCAACGTCCTGACTTTC.